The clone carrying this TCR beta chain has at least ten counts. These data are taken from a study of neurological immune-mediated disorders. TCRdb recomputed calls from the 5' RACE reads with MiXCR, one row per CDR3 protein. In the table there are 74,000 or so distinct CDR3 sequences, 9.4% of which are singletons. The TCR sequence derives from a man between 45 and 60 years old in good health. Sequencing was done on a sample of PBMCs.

The CDR3 region is CASSLGNQAFYEQYF. In DNA form, the CDR3 reads TGTGCCAGCAGCCTAGGGAACCAAGCCTTCTACGAGCAGTACTTC. The chain combines TRBV7-9 with TRBJ2-7, with D unclear. Germline lookup yields CDR1 SEHNR and CDR2 FQNEAQ (reference sequence). V shed 5 bases and J shed 3 bases, with 17 bases lying between them. The CDR3 has 15 residues.